The 28 T cell receptor beta chains reported below all come from one sample, sequenced in a study of naive and memory T cell subsets. Broader study findings: Naive repertoires, especially CD8, held a few larger clonotypes, possibly memory cells re-expressing CD45RA.

Which antigens these TCRs recognize remains unknown. Two oligonucleotides, mixed equimolar, formed the beta constant-region primer covering TRBC1 and TRBC2. Four rounds of PCR amplified the ligated cDNA using nested alpha and beta constant-region primers plus SP2. TCRdb processed the UMI-ligation and nested PCR reads anew with MiXCR; each CDR3 protein has one entry. The data hold roughly 100,000 distinct CDR3 sequences, with approximately 10% observed a single time. The sample was naive CD4+ T cells from blood. These receptors all come from a human donor in good health.

The V and J genes are TRBV10-3 and TRBJ2-7; D is unresolved. Germline CDR1 reads ENHRY; CDR2 reads SYGVKD. CDR3 length equals 12 residues. Trimming cost V 4 bases and J 4 bases, with 8 bases left between them. The CDR3 protein is CAISAQQYEQYF. Here the CDR3 DNA reads TGTGCCATCAGTGCCCAACAGTACGAGCAGTACTTC.

This clonotype occurred many times. The chain has TRBV19 and TRBJ2-7, with 8 bases identical to TRBD1. This CDR3 is 14 amino acids long. Germline V gene data show CDR1 as LNHDA and CDR2 as SQIVND (reference sequence). V lost 4 bases to trimming and J lost 2 bases; unmatched junction nucleotides: 4. The CDR3 coding sequence is TGTGCCAGTAGTACGTCGGGACAGGCCTACGAGCAGTACTTC. Protein sequence: CASSTSGQAYEQYF.

The chain combines TRBV28 with TRBJ2-5; D is possibly TRBD1 (6 bases). V was pared by 6 bases and J by 1 base, with 12 bases between. CDR3 length: 14 amino acids. CDR1 is MDHEN, CDR2 SYDVKM, per germline. The CDR3 DNA reads as TGTGCCAGCAGCCCAGGACAGATCCAAGAGACCCAGTACTTC. Translating gives CASSPGQIQETQYF.

The V and J genes are TRBV12-3 or TRBV12-4 and TRBJ2-3; TRBD2 aligns across 13 bases. The ends lost 0 bases at V and 1 base at J; junction bases unmatched: 4. The CDR3 loop spans 18 amino acids. The CDR3 protein is CASSLATSGRPRTDTQYF. The CDR3, as DNA: TGTGCCAGCAGTTTAGCGACTAGCGGGAGGCCACGCACAGATACGCAGTATTTT.

This clonotype was counted only a few times. The genes are TRBV12-3 or TRBV12-4 and TRBJ1-2, with TRBD1 as a possible D gene (6 bases). V was clipped by 6 bases and J by 8 bases, with 22 bases between them. The CDR3 covers 15 residues. The CDR3 region has the DNA TGTGCCAGCAGCCCAGGCCGACAGGAAATATCGGGCTACACCTTC. Protein product: CASSPGRQEISGYTF.

The chain couples TRBV12-3 or TRBV12-4 to TRBJ2-7; 10 positions match TRBD1. This CDR3 is built from 16 residues. V dropped 5 bases and J dropped 6; count of bases not matched to a gene: 13. The CDR3 spells CASSLSSGTGVREQYF. The CDR3 nucleotides are TGTGCCAGCAGTCTGTCGTCAGGGACAGGGGTTCGCGAGCAGTACTTC.

This clonotype was observed at least ten times. The genes are TRBV9 and TRBJ2-7; D ambiguous. The germline V and J ends were trimmed by 0 bases and 0 bases, with 10 bases remaining between them. The CDR3 runs to 15 residues. Per the germline V gene, CDR1 is SGDLS and CDR2 is YYNGEE. The DNA of the CDR3 is TGTGCCAGCAGCGTAGACTACGCCGCCTCCTACGAGCAGTACTTC. Translating it yields CASSVDYAASYEQYF.

This clonotype has more than one count but fewer than ten. The CDR3 DNA follows: TGTGCCACCAGTGATCAACAGGGGGCCTACAATGAGCAGTTCTTC. It specifies CATSDQQGAYNEQFF. The chain couples TRBV24-1 to TRBJ2-1, with TRBD1 identical over 8 bases. J was trimmed by 2 bases and V by 3 bases; bases with no gene match: 2. CDR1 is KGHDR, CDR2 SFDVKD, per germline. There are 15 residues in the CDR3.

This rearrangement joins TRBV7-3 to TRBJ2-3; TRBD2 aligns across 10 bases. Germline V gene data show CDR1 as SGHTA and CDR2 as FQGTGA. The CDR3 length is 18 residues. The V and J ends lost 3 bases and 0 bases, in that order; junction bases with no gene match: 9. The CDR3 coding sequence is TGTGCCAGCAGCTTTAGGCCTGGGACTAGCGTAAGCACAGATACGCAGTATTTT. The encoded protein is CASSFRPGTSVSTDTQYF.

The V call is TRBV21-1, the J call TRBJ2-1; TRBD2 is the table's D call and was not checked against the DNA. TRBV21-1 is a documented pseudogene. This CDR3 comprises 18 residues. The CDR3 DNA sequence: TGTGCCAGCAGCAAAGAAAAATCAGCGGGCCATACTTACAATGAGCAGTTCTTC. The encoded protein is CASSKEKSAGHTYNEQFF.

This clonotype was detected a few times. The chain is built from TRBV20-1 and TRBJ2-1, with D unresolved. The V and J ends lost 5 bases and 10 bases respectively, with 15 bases between them. Germline CDR1 is DFQATT and CDR2 is SNEGSKA (reference sequence). The CDR3 sequence is 12 residues long. For the CDR3, the DNA is TGCAGTGCTGGAAGAGAGATCGGGGAGCAGTTCTTC. Its protein is CSAGREIGEQFF.

This clonotype occurred a few times. V usage is TRBV24-1 and J usage is TRBJ1-1; 8 positions match TRBD1. The CDR3 extends over 14 amino acids. Trimming took 10 bases from V and 0 from J; bases not matched to a gene: 6. Germline lookup yields CDR1 KGHDR and CDR2 SFDVKD. Here the CDR3 DNA reads TGTGCCACACGGGGGACAGGCCTGAACACTGAAGCTTTCTTT. Its translation is CATRGTGLNTEAFF.

This clonotype was picked up many times. This chain joins TRBV30 and TRBJ1-5; 7 bases agree with TRBD1. This CDR3 contains 14 residues. Germline V CDR1 and CDR2: GTSNPN, SVGIG (reference sequence). The junction had 5 bases not matched to a gene; V was cut back by 3 bases and J by 3 bases. The DNA for the CDR3 is TGTGCCTGGAGCCTACAGGGGCCCAATCAGCCCCAGCATTTT. Translated, it gives CAWSLQGPNQPQHF.

This clonotype was detected many times. J is TRBJ2-7 and V is TRBV7-2, with a possible D match to TRBD1 (5 bases). V was cut by 1 base and J by 2 bases, with 24 bases left in between. This CDR3 comprises 19 residues. Germline lookup yields CDR1 SGHTA and CDR2 FQGNSA. CDR3 loop: CASSLGGGRSRVQAYEQYF. The CDR3 region has the DNA TGTGCCAGCAGCTTAGGTGGTGGAAGAAGCAGGGTACAGGCCTACGAGCAGTACTTC. Drawing the rest from reference TRBV7-2 and TRBJ2-7, the complete variable domain is GAGVSQSPSNKVTEKGKDVELRCDPISGHTALYWYRQSLGQGLEFLIYFQGNSAPDKSGLPSDRFSAERTGGSVSTLTIQRTQQEDSAVYLCASSLGGGRSRVQAYEQYFGPGTRLTVT.

This clonotype was counted only a few times. The chain is built from TRBV7-8 and TRBJ2-1, with a possible D match to TRBD2 (6 bases). Germline V gives CDR1 SGHVS, CDR2 FQNEAQ. The CDR3 loop spans 13 amino acids. Written as DNA, the CDR3 is TGTGCTACTTCCGGGACTCCTTCTAATGAGCAGTTCTTC. Translation: CATSGTPSNEQFF.

The chain uses TRBV20-1 and TRBJ1-5, with D perhaps matching TRBD1 (6 bases). Trimming took 0 bases from V and 0 from J, leaving 21 bases between them. This CDR3 has 19 residues. Germline V lookup: CDR1 DFQATT, CDR2 SNEGSKA (reference sequence). The CDR3 loop reads CSARDPRQASLDSNQPQHF. The CDR3 region has the DNA TGCAGTGCTAGAGATCCGAGACAGGCCAGCTTGGATAGCAATCAGCCCCAGCATTTT.

This clonotype has ten or more counts. The chain recombines TRBV21-1 with TRBJ1-1. TRBV21-1 is assigned pseudogene status. The length of the CDR3 is 11 residues. The CDR3, as DNA: TGTGCCAGCAGCAACCACACTGAAGCTTTCTTT. As protein: CASSNHTEAFF.

Only a few counts were recorded for this clonotype. The rearrangement uses TRBV29-1 and TRBJ1-3; D not certain. Between the trimmed V and J ends, which lost 4 bases and 0 bases, there was a span of 7 bases. The CDR3 covers 13 residues. Germline V CDR1 and CDR2: SQVTM, ANQGSEA. CDR3 coding DNA: TGCAGCGTTGTGGGATACTCTGGAAACACCATATATTTT. As protein: CSVVGYSGNTIYF.

This chain uses TRBV19 with TRBJ1-4, with TRBD1 identical over 8 bases. The trim removed 8 bases at V and 7 bases at J, leaving 6 bases unmatched. Germline-derived CDR1 and CDR2 are LNHDA and SQIVND (reference sequence). The CDR3 is 13 amino acids. For the CDR3, the DNA is TGTGCCAGTTTGGGACAGGCGGGTGAAAAACTGTTTTTT. It yields the protein CASLGQAGEKLFF.

The CDR3, as DNA: TGCAGTGCTAGAAACCGGGACAGGGGACTCACCGGGGAGCTGTTTTTT. It specifies CSARNRDRGLTGELFF. The chain uses TRBV20-1 and TRBJ2-2; 10 bases fit TRBD1. CDR1 DFQATT and CDR2 SNEGSKA come from the germline V gene (reference sequence). The J segment lost 4 bases and the V segment lost 2 bases, leaving 7 bases of the junction unmatched. The CDR3 sequence is 16 residues long.

This clonotype was seen more than once but under ten times. Here the CDR3 reads CASSSGWVDEQYF. The CDR3 DNA sequence: TGTGCCAGCAGCTCCGGCTGGGTGGACGAGCAGTACTTC. V usage is TRBV11-3 and J usage is TRBJ2-7; no firm D call. Germline loops: CDR1 SGHNT, CDR2 YENEEA. This CDR3 is built from 13 residues. V lost 4 bases and J 5 bases, leaving 12 bases between the germline ends.

This rearrangement joins TRBV19 to TRBJ1-1; unclear D gene. Germline assignment: CDR1 LNHDA and CDR2 SQIVND (reference sequence). V lost 4 bases and J lost 0, with 15 bases in between. CDR3 length equals 16 residues. The CDR3 loop reads CASSTDDTVMNTEAFF. CDR3 DNA sequence: TGTGCCAGTAGTACGGATGACACTGTCATGAACACTGAAGCTTTCTTT.

This clonotype was counted only a few times. CDR3 DNA sequence: TGTGCCAGCAGTCCTCCGGACGTTAACTCCTACGAGCAGTACTTC. It is translated as CASSPPDVNSYEQYF. The chain carries TRBV12-3 or TRBV12-4 and TRBJ2-7; D is unresolved. The CDR3 sequence is 15 residues long. Deletions cut 5 bases from V and 0 bases from J, with 14 bases between.

This clonotype has at least ten counts. J is TRBJ1-6 and V is TRBV20-1; D is uncertain. From germline, CDR1 is DFQATT and CDR2 SNEGSKA (reference sequence). Trimming cost V 2 bases and J 8 bases, with 16 bases left between them. This CDR3 is 15 amino acids long. The CDR3: CSARKFGATDSPLHF. CDR3 DNA: TGCAGTGCTAGAAAATTCGGAGCTACCGATTCACCCCTCCACTTT.

The DNA of the CDR3 is TGTGCCAGCAGTTACTCGGGACTAGCCGCCAATGAGCAGTTCTTC. Translation: CASSYSGLAANEQFF. The V and J genes are TRBV6-2 or TRBV6-3 and TRBJ2-1, with 9 nucleotides matching TRBD2. V shed 0 bases, J shed 6 bases, and the junction held 3 bases outside the gene matches. This CDR3 is 15 amino acids long. CDR1 MNHEY and CDR2 SVGEGT come from the germline V gene.

This clonotype was recorded at least ten times. The chain couples TRBV15 to TRBJ1-6; D may be TRBD1 (5 bases). The CDR3 is 15 amino acids. The V gene lost 0 bases and the J gene lost 9 bases, with 12 bases spanning the gap. Germline values: CDR1 LNHNV, CDR2 YYDKDF (reference sequence). Here the CDR3 DNA reads TGTGCCACCAGCAGAGAGGCAGGGAATGGTTCACCCCTCCACTTT. Its protein is CATSREAGNGSPLHF.

The table lists this clonotype with many counts. J is TRBJ2-1 and V is TRBV20-1; 8 bases match TRBD2. There are 17 residues in the CDR3. The germline V gene encodes CDR1 DFQATT and CDR2 SNEGSKA (reference sequence). Trimming removed 0 bases from V and 8 bases from J; junction bases left unmatched: 15. As DNA, the CDR3 is TGCAGTGCTAGAGATCCCAGCGGGGGAATAGTTTTCTATGAGCAGTTCTTC. Translated, it gives CSARDPSGGIVFYEQFF.

The rearrangement joins TRBV2 to TRBJ1-2; 7 nucleotides agree with TRBD1. This CDR3 spans 14 amino acids. The V gene end was trimmed by 6 bases and the J gene end by 4 bases; junction bases not matched to a gene: 8. Germline V CDR1 and CDR2: SNHLY, FYNNEI. The DNA of the CDR3 is TGTGCCAGCAGGGACTCAGGGGGGGTCTATGGCTACACCTTC. It is translated as CASRDSGGVYGYTF.